The 22 T cell receptor beta chains given below trace back to one sample, sequenced in a study of cytomegalovirus exposure and HLA in healthy donors. The PCR used 60 Vbeta and 13 Jbeta primers. Clones were sequenced by immunoSEQ multiplex PCR, and TCRdb holds only the in-frame ones, with some missing. The profile covers 210,000 or so clones, with approximately 80% appearing a single time and about 1.4% taken by the ten largest. The specimen was PBMCs. These receptors came from a girl between 5 and 17 years old in good health and CMV-seronegative.

This chain links TRBV15 with TRBJ2-1; 7 bases are a match to TRBD1. This CDR3 has 21 residues. Trimming removed 0 bases from V and 5 bases from J; junction bases left unmatched: 22. Germline values: CDR1 LNHNV, CDR2 YYDKDF (reference sequence). The CDR3 is CATSRDYAQRGRMSIDNEQFF. In DNA, the CDR3 is TGTGCCACCAGCAGAGATTACGCTCAAAGGGGGCGGATGAGCATCGACAATGAGCAGTTCTTC.

The gene calls are TRBV28 and TRBJ2-5; D call uncertain. Trimming stripped 5 bases from V and 2 bases from J, with 3 bases between. Germline values: CDR1 MDHEN, CDR2 SYDVKM. The CDR3 has 11 amino acids. The CDR3 here is CASSTQETQYF. The CDR3 DNA sequence: TGTGCCAGCAGTACACAAGAGACCCAGTACTTC. The variable domain in full, with the rest retrieved from reference TRBV28 and TRBJ2-5, is DVKVTQSSRYLVKRTGEKVFLECVQDMDHENMFWYRQDPGLGLRLIYFSYDVKMKEKGDIPEGYSVSREKKERFSLILESASTNQTSMYLCASSTQETQYFGPGTRLLVL.

The chain carries TRBV19 and TRBJ2-2, with a possible D match to TRBD1 (6 bases). This CDR3 comprises 13 residues. Germline assignment: CDR1 LNHDA and CDR2 SQIVND (reference sequence). V was trimmed by 3 bases and J by 10 bases, leaving 12 bases between them. This chain's CDR3 is CASSISGGEELFF. The DNA for the CDR3 is TGTGCCAGTAGTATTTCTGGGGGCGAGGAGCTGTTTTTT.

In this sample, this clone turned up a few times. The gene calls are TRBV7-2 and TRBJ2-5; 9 bases fit TRBD2. The CDR3 has 17 residues. Germline V CDR1 and CDR2: SGHTA, FQGNSA. J lost 4 bases, V lost 4 bases, and 13 bases had no gene match. The CDR3 DNA reads as TGTGCCAGCAGCTCTAGCCTCCAGCGGGGGGTAGGAGAGACCCAGTACTTC. This sequence encodes CASSSSLQRGVGETQYF.

The chain is built from TRBV9 and TRBJ2-3; TRBD2 agrees at 10 bases. V shed 6 bases and J 6 bases; nucleotides not matched to a gene: 7. CDR1 is SGDLS, CDR2 YYNGEE, per germline. The CDR3 is 14 residues long. The CDR3 DNA reads as TGTGCCAGCAACAGCGGGGGGGCCAGCGATACGCAGTATTTT. Translated: CASNSGGASDTQYF. Filled out from reference TRBV9 and TRBJ2-3, the complete variable domain reads DSGVTQTPKHLITATGQRVTLRCSPRSGDLSVYWYQQSLDQGLQFLIQYYNGEERAKGNILERFSAQQFPDLHSELNLSSLELGDSALYFCASNSGGASDTQYFGPGTRLTVL.

This clone came up once. This rearrangement joins TRBV2 to TRBJ1-4, with D tentatively TRBD1 (5 bases). With 5 bases removed from V and 7 bases from J, the gap between germline ends came to 17 bases. The CDR3 runs 15 residues. Germline values: CDR1 SNHLY, CDR2 FYNNEI. The CDR3 region is CASSRTNPGGEKLFF. The CDR3 DNA follows: TGTGCCAGCAGTAGGACAAATCCCGGGGGTGAAAAACTGTTTTTT.

The chain is built from TRBV28 and TRBJ2-3; D gene uncertain. CDR3 length: 13 amino acids. The V end lost 4 bases, the J end lost 0 bases, and 5 bases lay between the germline ends. CDR1 is MDHEN and CDR2 is SYDVKM in the germline V gene. CDR3 residues: CASSSPSTDTQYF. The DNA of the CDR3 is TGTGCCAGCAGTTCCCCTAGCACAGATACGCAGTATTTT.

The rearrangement uses TRBV29-1 and TRBJ2-5; 9 bases line up with TRBD1. Germline trimming cut 6 bases from V and 4 bases from J; bases unmatched to any gene: 6. Germline V gene data show CDR1 as SQVTM and CDR2 as ANQGSEA. The length of the CDR3 is 13 residues. The CDR3 spells CSVRTGVRETQYF. The CDR3 region has the DNA TGCAGCGTGAGGACAGGGGTTAGAGAGACCCAGTACTTC.

The chain has TRBV7-3 and TRBJ2-1; 7 nucleotides line up with TRBD2. J was trimmed by 1 base and V by 2 bases; bases with no gene match: 2. This CDR3 is built from 15 residues. Germline CDR1 and CDR2: SGHTA and FQGTGA. DNA of the CDR3: TGTGCCAGCAGCTTACACGGGGGGTCCTACAATGAGCAGTTCTTC. This sequence encodes CASSLHGGSYNEQFF.

The genes are TRBV6-5 and TRBJ2-2, with D tentatively TRBD1 (7 bases). V was trimmed by 6 bases and J by 5 bases, leaving 16 bases between them. The germline V gene has CDR1 MNHEY and CDR2 SVGAGI. The CDR3 runs 15 residues. DNA of the CDR3: TGTGCCAGCAGATCCCGACAGGGAGGTACCGGGGAGCTGTTTTTT. This translates into CASRSRQGGTGELFF.

V and J are TRBV6-6 and TRBJ2-1; D is perhaps TRBD2 (6 bases). The CDR3 is 16 amino acids. Per germline, CDR1 MNHNY and CDR2 SVGAGI (reference sequence). V was clipped by 5 bases and J by 0 bases, with 14 bases between them. Written as DNA, the CDR3 is TGTGCCAGCAGTACCGGGACCGGGAGCTCCTACAATGAGCAGTTCTTC. Translating it yields CASSTGTGSSYNEQFF.

The chain links TRBV6-5 to TRBJ2-7; 7 bases fit TRBD2. Germline trimming cut 6 bases from V and 1 base from J; bases unmatched to any gene: 6. From germline, CDR1 is MNHEY and CDR2 SVGAGI. CDR3 length: 14 residues. DNA for the CDR3: TGTGCCAGCAGCCCCGGGGGAGGGTCCTACGAGCAGTACTTC. This encodes CASSPGGGSYEQYF.

This clone was seen only once. V and J are TRBV27 and TRBJ1-5; D possibly corresponds to TRBD1 (5 bases). The CDR3 length is 18 residues. The V end was cut by 3 bases, the J end by 7 bases, with 25 bases between. Germline values: CDR1 MNHEY, CDR2 SMNVEV (reference sequence). The CDR3 nucleotides are TGTGCCAGCAGTTTGCTTTGGTTTGGAGGGGCTGAACAGCAGCCCCAGCATTTT. Translated, it gives CASSLLWFGGAEQQPQHF.

The V call is TRBV7-9, the J call TRBJ1-1; 7 positions agree with TRBD1. CDR1 and CDR2 from the germline V gene are SEHNR and FQNEAQ (reference sequence). The V segment lost 5 bases and the J segment 3 bases; nucleotides outside the gene matches: 9. The CDR3 length is 15 residues. CDR3 in amino acids: CASSVQGGTYTEAFF. CDR3 coding DNA: TGTGCCAGCAGCGTTCAAGGGGGCACCTACACTGAAGCTTTCTTT.

This clone was seen only a few times. The CDR3 sequence is CASSSRQGTPAKLFF. CDR3 bases: TGCGCCAGCAGCTCCCGACAGGGGACCCCGGCGAAACTGTTTTTT. This chain links TRBV5-1 with TRBJ1-4, with 8 nucleotides matching TRBD1. Looked up from germline, CDR1 is SGHRS and CDR2 is YFSETQ. The CDR3 runs 15 residues. The junction had 12 bases not matched to a gene; V was cut back by 3 bases and J by 11 bases.

The rearrangement links TRBV10-2 to TRBJ2-2; the match to TRBD1 covers 11 bases. Germline CDR1 WSHSY, CDR2 SAAADI. This CDR3 contains 16 residues. Losses at the gene ends were 6 bases for V and 6 bases for J; bases not matched to a gene: 9. The CDR3 region has the DNA TGCGCCAGCAGGGGGACAGGGGGTGATATTGCCGGGGAGCTGTTTTTT. Translation gives CASRGTGGDIAGELFF.

The chain employs TRBV28 and TRBJ1-2; 9 bases match TRBD1. From germline, CDR1 is MDHEN and CDR2 SYDVKM. The CDR3 spans 15 residues. V lost 3 bases to trimming and J lost 4 bases; unmatched junction nucleotides: 6. The CDR3 loop is CASSLGTGRGYGYTF. The CDR3 nucleotides are TGTGCCAGCAGTTTGGGGACAGGGCGCGGCTATGGCTACACCTTC.

The V call is TRBV7-2, the J call TRBJ2-5; TRBD1 might be the D (6 bases). Trimming stripped 5 bases from V and 4 bases from J, with 14 bases between. The germline V gene encodes CDR1 SGHTA and CDR2 FQGNSA. This CDR3 is built from 14 residues. The DNA for the CDR3 is TGTGCCAGCAGCCTTCCAGGGGCTACAGAGACCCAGTACTTC. It translates to CASSLPGATETQYF.

This clone showed up just once. The chain couples TRBV28 to TRBJ1-5; perhaps TRBD1 as D (6 bases). V was clipped by 2 bases and J by 4 bases, with 9 bases between them. The germline gives CDR1 MDHEN, CDR2 SYDVKM. This CDR3 is built from 14 residues. The CDR3 reads CASSLGQLNQPQHF. The CDR3 nucleotides are TGTGCCAGCAGTTTAGGACAGTTAAATCAGCCCCAGCATTTT.

V is TRBV6-1 and J is TRBJ1-2, with 11 bases identical to TRBD1. Germline loops: CDR1 MNHNS, CDR2 SASEGT. CDR3 size: 15 residues. The V and J ends lost 2 bases and 6 bases, in that order; junction bases with no gene match: 5. The CDR3 DNA is TGTGCCAGCAGTGAACCCGGGACAGGGGGAGATGGCTACACCTTC. This sequence encodes CASSEPGTGGDGYTF.

V usage is TRBV19 and J usage is TRBJ1-6; D gene unclear. The length of the CDR3 is 21 residues. Germline CDR1 LNHDA, CDR2 SQIVND (reference sequence). Trimming left V 5 bases short and J 0 bases short, with 26 bases between. The CDR3 region has the DNA TGTGCCAGTAGTCCCTCCGGTGTTCCGCCATTCCTGAGCTCCTATAATTCACCCCTCCACTTT. This sequence encodes CASSPSGVPPFLSSYNSPLHF.

This sequence joins TRBV21-1 and TRBJ1-1; TRBD1, the table's D call, lacks a check against the DNA. TRBV21-1 is listed as a pseudogene. CDR3 length equals 14 residues. The CDR3 spells CASSTRDRGVAAFF. The CDR3 coding sequence is TGTGCCAGCAGCACCCGGGACAGAGGAGTCGCAGCTTTCTTT.